One T cell receptor (beta chain) is described in this entry. V was cut by 4 bases and J by 8 bases, with 12 bases left in between. This CDR3 spans 13 amino acids. Germline loops: CDR1 SGHRS, CDR2 YFSETQ. This sample was included in a study of blood T cell repertoires in COVID-19. Study-level information: Acute and convalescent COVID-19 samples came from the United States, Italy and Spain.

Per the original methods: Nucleated cell counts were estimated from reference gene primer amplification. Using immunoSEQ multiplex PCR, the repertoire was profiled, and TCRdb retains in-frame clones only, with some absent. That table supplies the V and J calls and clone size; D and trimming were determined from the DNA. The profile covers about 140,000 clones, with approximately 91% appearing a single time and about 1.7% taken by the ten largest. What was sequenced was peripheral blood. The origin of this receptor is a man in his 70s with acute or convalescent COVID-19. V and J are TRBV5-1 and TRBJ1-4, with D unresolved. CDR3 sequence: CASSPGNREKLFF. The CDR3 nucleotides are TGCGCCAGCAGCCCGGGAAACCGGGAAAAACTGTTTTTT. The variable domain in full, completed from reference TRBV5-1 and TRBJ1-4, reads KAGVTQTPRYLIKTRGQQVTLSCSPISGHRSVSWYQQTPGQGLQFLFEYFSETQRNKGNFPGRFSGRQFSNSRSEMNVSTLELGDSALYLCASSPGNREKLFFGSGTQLSVL.